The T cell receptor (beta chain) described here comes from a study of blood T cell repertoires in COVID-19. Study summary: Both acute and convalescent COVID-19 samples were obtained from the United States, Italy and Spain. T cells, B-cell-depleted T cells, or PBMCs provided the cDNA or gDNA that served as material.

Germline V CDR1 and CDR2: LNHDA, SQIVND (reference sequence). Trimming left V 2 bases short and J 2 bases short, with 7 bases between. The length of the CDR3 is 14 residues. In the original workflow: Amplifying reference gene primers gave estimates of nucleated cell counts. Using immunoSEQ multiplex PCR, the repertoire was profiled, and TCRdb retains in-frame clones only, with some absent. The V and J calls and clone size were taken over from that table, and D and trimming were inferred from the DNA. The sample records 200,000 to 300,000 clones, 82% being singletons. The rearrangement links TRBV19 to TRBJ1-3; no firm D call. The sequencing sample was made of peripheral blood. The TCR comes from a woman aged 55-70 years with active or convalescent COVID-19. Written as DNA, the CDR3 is TGTGCCAGTAGTATAAGCGGGACTGGAAACACCATATATTTT. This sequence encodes CASSISGTGNTIYF. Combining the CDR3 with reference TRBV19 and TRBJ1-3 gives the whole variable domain DGGITQSPKYLFRKEGQNVTLSCEQNLNHDAMYWYRQDPGQGLRLIYYSQIVNDFQKGDIAEGYSVSREKKESFPLTVTSAQKNPTAFYLCASSISGTGNTIYFGEGSWLTVV.